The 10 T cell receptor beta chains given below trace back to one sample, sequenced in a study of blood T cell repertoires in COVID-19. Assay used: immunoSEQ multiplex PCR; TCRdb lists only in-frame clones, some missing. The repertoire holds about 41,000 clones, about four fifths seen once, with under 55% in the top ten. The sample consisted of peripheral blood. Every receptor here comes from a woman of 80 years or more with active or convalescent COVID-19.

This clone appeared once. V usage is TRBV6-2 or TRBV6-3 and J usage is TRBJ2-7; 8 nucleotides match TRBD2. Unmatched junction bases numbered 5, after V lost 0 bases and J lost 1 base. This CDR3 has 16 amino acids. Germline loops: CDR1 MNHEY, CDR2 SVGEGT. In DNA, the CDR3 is TGTGCCAGCAGTTACTCTCCCGGGACTAGATCCTACGAGCAGTACTTC. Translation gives CASSYSPGTRSYEQYF.

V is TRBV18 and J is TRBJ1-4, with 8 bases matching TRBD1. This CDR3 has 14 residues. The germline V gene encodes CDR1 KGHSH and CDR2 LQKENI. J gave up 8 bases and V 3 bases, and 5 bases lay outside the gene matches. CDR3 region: CASSPDRAGEKLFF. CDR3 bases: TGTGCCAGCTCACCGGACAGGGCGGGCGAAAAACTGTTTTTT.

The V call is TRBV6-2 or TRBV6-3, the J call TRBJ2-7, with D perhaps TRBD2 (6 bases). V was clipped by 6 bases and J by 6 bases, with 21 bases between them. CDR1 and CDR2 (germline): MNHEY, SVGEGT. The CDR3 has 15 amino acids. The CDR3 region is CASSRTTQRVGEQYF. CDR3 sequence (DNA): TGTGCCAGCAGCCGGACTACCCAGCGAGTTGGCGAGCAGTACTTC.

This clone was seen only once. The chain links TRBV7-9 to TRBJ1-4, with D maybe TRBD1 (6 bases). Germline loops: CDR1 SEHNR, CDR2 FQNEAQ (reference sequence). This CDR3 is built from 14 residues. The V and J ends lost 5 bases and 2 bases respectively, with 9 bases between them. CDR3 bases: TGTGCCAGCAGCCCGGACAGCACTAATGAAAAACTGTTTTTT. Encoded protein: CASSPDSTNEKLFF.

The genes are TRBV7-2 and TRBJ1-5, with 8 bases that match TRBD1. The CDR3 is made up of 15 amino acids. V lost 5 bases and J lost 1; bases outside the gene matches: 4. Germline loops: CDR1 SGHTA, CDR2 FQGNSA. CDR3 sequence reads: CASSRQGTSNQPQHF. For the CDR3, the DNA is TGTGCCAGCAGCAGACAGGGGACAAGCAATCAGCCCCAGCATTTT.

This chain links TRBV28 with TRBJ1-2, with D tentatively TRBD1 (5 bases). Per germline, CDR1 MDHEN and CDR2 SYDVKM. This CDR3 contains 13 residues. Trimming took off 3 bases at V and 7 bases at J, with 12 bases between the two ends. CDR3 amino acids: CASSFSGFGGYTF. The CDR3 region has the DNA TGTGCCAGCAGTTTCTCAGGGTTTGGTGGCTACACCTTC.

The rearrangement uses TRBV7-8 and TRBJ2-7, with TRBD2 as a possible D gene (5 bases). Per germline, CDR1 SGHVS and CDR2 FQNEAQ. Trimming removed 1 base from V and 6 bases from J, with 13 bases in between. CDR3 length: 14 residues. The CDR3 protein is CASSLGSSSGEQYF. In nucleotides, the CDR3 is TGTGCCAGCAGCTTAGGGTCTAGCTCGGGCGAGCAGTACTTC.

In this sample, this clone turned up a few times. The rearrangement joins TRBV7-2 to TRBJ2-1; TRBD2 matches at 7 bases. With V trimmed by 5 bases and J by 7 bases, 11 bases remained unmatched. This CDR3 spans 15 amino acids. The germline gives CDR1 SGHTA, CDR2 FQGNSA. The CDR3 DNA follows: TGTGCCAGCAGCCTATTCTCGGGAGGAGAAAATGAGCAGTTCTTC. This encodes CASSLFSGGENEQFF. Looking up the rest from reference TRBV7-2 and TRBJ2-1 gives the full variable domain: GAGVSQSPSNKVTEKGKDVELRCDPISGHTALYWYRQSLGQGLEFLIYFQGNSAPDKSGLPSDRFSAERTGGSVSTLTIQRTQQEDSAVYLCASSLFSGGENEQFFGPGTRLTVL.

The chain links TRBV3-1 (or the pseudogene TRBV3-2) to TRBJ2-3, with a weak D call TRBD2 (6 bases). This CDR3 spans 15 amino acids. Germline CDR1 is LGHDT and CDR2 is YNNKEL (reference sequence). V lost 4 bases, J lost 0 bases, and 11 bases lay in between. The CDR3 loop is CASSRAGPSTDTQYF. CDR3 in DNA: TGTGCCAGCAGCCGGGCGGGACCTAGCACAGATACGCAGTATTTT.

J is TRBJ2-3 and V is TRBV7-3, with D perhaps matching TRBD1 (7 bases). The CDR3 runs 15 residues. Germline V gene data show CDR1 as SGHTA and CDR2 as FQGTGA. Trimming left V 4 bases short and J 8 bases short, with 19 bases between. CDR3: CASSSQPAGGGTQYF. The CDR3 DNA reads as TGTGCCAGCAGCTCCCAGCCGGCAGGGGGAGGTACGCAGTATTTT.